This T cell receptor (beta chain) was identified during a study of CD8 T cells in ankylosing spondylitis. A single record per CDR3 protein comes from TCRdb applying MiXCR to the 5' RACE reads. Of about 540,000 distinct CDR3 sequences in the sample, about an eighth were seen once. The CDR3 covers 15 residues. The germline V and J ends were trimmed by 5 bases and 8 bases, with 19 bases remaining between them. Study-wide results and limits: Characteristic of ankylosing spondylitis blood, it appeared, was a TCR beta motif comprising about 8 highly homologous variants. Significant enrichment of disease-linked clones was reportedly seen in matched ankylosing spondylitis synovial fluid.

For this clonotype: Its antigen is not known.

The chain carries TRBV12-3 or TRBV12-4 and TRBJ1-3; D remains unclear. The sample consisted of blood, either unsorted or a sorted T cell fraction (not recorded which). This TCR derives from a male donor with ankylosing spondylitis. The CDR3 sequence: CASSLTRLDSDTIYF. DNA for the CDR3: TGTGCCAGCAGTCTCACTAGACTGGATAGTGACACCATATATTTT.